These T cell receptor beta chains were read from a single sample in a study of T-cell memory formation after mild COVID-19. Each CDR3 protein is one row after TCRdb ran MiXCR on the 5' RACE reads. This sample has roughly 380,000 distinct CDR3 sequences, with under 30% found just once. Material for sequencing was PBMCs or a T cell subset sorted from them (not recorded which). The receptors come from an adult woman who had mild COVID-19 (a few samples of this study predate the infection). Cell type and time point are not known. Each CDR3 is given with its conserved first and last residue. Each record gives: D gene, J gene, clone size, V gene, CDR3 protein, CDR3 DNA. The D gene is left open where the match is weak. The size field is filled for only some rows; it gives once, few, many or a size class.

D: -
J: TRBJ2-5
size: -
V: TRBV5-4
CDR3: CASSSVQYQETQYF
DNA: TGTGCCAGCAGCTCCGTACAGTACCAAGAGACCCAGTACTTC

D: -
J: TRBJ2-5
size: -
V: TRBV5-1
CDR3: CASSLAGGRRETQYF
DNA: TGCGCCAGCAGCTTGGCGGGGGGCCGTAGGGAGACCCAGTACTTC

D: -
J: TRBJ2-3
size: -
V: TRBV29-1
CDR3: CSVAQGAGLEDTQYF
DNA: TGCAGCGTTGCCCAAGGTGCCGGCTTAGAAGATACGCAGTATTTT

D: -
J: TRBJ2-5
size: -
V: TRBV9
CDR3: CASSGSGTQETQYF
DNA: TGTGCCAGCAGCGGCTCGGGAACCCAAGAGACCCAGTACTTC

D: -
J: TRBJ1-3
size: once
V: TRBV10-3
CDR3: CAISPLELGNTIYF
DNA: TGTGCCATCAGTCCCTTGGAACTAGGAAACACCATATATTTT

D: TRBD1
J: TRBJ1-5
size: -
V: TRBV5-4
CDR3: CASSYRQGATDSNQPQHF
DNA: TGTGCCAGCAGCTACCGACAGGGGGCGACGGATAGCAATCAGCCCCAGCATTTT

D: TRBD1
J: TRBJ1-1
size: -
V: TRBV5-1
CDR3: CASSLGQGALNTEAFF
DNA: TGCGCCAGCAGCTTGGGACAGGGGGCTTTGAACACTGAAGCTTTCTTT

D: -
J: TRBJ2-3
size: few
V: TRBV20-1
CDR3: CSAPMADGAYF
DNA: TGCAGTGCCCCGATGGCGGACGGGGCGTATTTT

D: TRBD2
J: TRBJ2-1
size: -
V: TRBV7-6
CDR3: CASSLASRGTYNEQFF
DNA: TGTGCCAGCAGCTTAGCTTCGCGGGGGACCTACAATGAGCAGTTCTTC

D: -
J: TRBJ2-7
size: -
V: TRBV6-2/TRBV6-3
CDR3: CASSYRLGKSYEQYF
DNA: TGTGCCAGCAGTTACCGACTAGGAAAGTCCTACGAGCAGTACTTC

D: -
J: TRBJ2-1
size: -
V: TRBV7-2
CDR3: CASSLGEGRSYNEQFF
DNA: TGTGCCAGCAGCTTAGGCGAGGGCCGCTCCTACAATGAGCAGTTCTTC

D: -
J: TRBJ2-3
size: -
V: TRBV7-9
CDR3: CASSSGTFGDTQYF
DNA: TGTGCCAGCAGCTCCGGCACCTTCGGAGATACGCAGTATTTT

D: -
J: TRBJ1-5
size: many
V: TRBV4-1
CDR3: CASSQEIGAGQPQHF
DNA: TGCGCCAGCAGCCAAGAGATAGGGGCCGGGCAGCCCCAGCATTTT

D: -
J: TRBJ2-1
size: once
V: TRBV9
CDR3: CASSVGSAGNEQFF
DNA: TGTGCCAGCAGCGTAGGAAGTGCGGGCAATGAGCAGTTCTTC

D: -
J: TRBJ1-1
size: -
V: TRBV5-4
CDR3: CASNKGSTEAFF
DNA: TGTGCCAGCAACAAAGGTAGCACTGAAGCTTTCTTT

D: TRBD2
J: TRBJ2-4
size: -
V: TRBV7-2
CDR3: CASSLARTSNTNIQYF
DNA: TGTGCCAGCAGCTTAGCTCGGACTAGCAATACAAACATTCAGTACTTC

D: -
J: TRBJ1-2
size: -
V: TRBV20-1
CDR3: CSASSGADGYTF
DNA: TGCAGTGCGAGTTCGGGCGCGGATGGCTACACCTTC

D: -
J: TRBJ2-3
size: -
V: TRBV5-1
CDR3: CASRPSEDTDTQYF
DNA: TGCGCCAGCAGGCCTAGCGAGGACACAGATACGCAGTATTTT

D: -
J: TRBJ2-5
size: many
V: TRBV4-2
CDR3: CASSQGNGSAVPQTQYF
DNA: TGTGCCAGCAGCCAAGGGAATGGTAGCGCCGTCCCCCAGACCCAGTACTTC

D: TRBD1
J: TRBJ1-1
size: few
V: TRBV7-2
CDR3: CASSSERTGTPFF
DNA: TGTGCCAGCAGCTCAGAGCGGACAGGGACGCCTTTCTTT

D: -
J: TRBJ2-1
size: -
V: TRBV6-2/TRBV6-3
CDR3: CASSWPLDNEQFF
DNA: TGTGCCAGCAGTTGGCCCCTGGACAATGAGCAGTTCTTC

D: -
J: TRBJ2-7
size: -
V: TRBV12-3/TRBV12-4
CDR3: CASSPTPRAPYEQYF
DNA: TGTGCCAGCAGCCCGACCCCCAGGGCACCCTACGAGCAGTACTTC

D: -
J: TRBJ1-4
size: -
V: TRBV6-6
CDR3: CASRPRTGESEKLFF
DNA: TGTGCCAGCCGCCCAAGGACTGGAGAGAGTGAAAAACTGTTTTTT

D: -
J: TRBJ2-1
size: few
V: TRBV6-5
CDR3: CASSYSAGRNEQFF
DNA: TGTGCCAGCAGTTACTCTGCCGGGAGAAATGAGCAGTTCTTC

D: TRBD2
J: TRBJ2-3
size: -
V: TRBV3-1
CDR3: CASSHTLGLADFTDTQYF
DNA: TGTGCCAGCAGCCATACTTTAGGACTAGCGGATTTCACAGATACGCAGTATTTT

D: TRBD1
J: TRBJ1-2
size: few
V: TRBV27
CDR3: CASRGQGNYGYTF
DNA: TGTGCCAGCAGGGGACAGGGAAACTATGGCTACACCTTC

D: -
J: TRBJ2-1
size: many
V: TRBV20-1
CDR3: CSASLRNEQFF
DNA: TGCAGTGCTAGCCTAAGGAATGAGCAGTTCTTC

D: TRBD1
J: TRBJ2-1
size: many
V: TRBV5-1
CDR3: CASSLEGGVWDEQFF
DNA: TGCGCCAGCAGCTTGGAAGGGGGCGTTTGGGATGAGCAGTTCTTC

D: -
J: TRBJ2-7
size: -
V: TRBV9
CDR3: CASSVRVGNEQYF
DNA: TGTGCCAGCAGCGTGAGGGTTGGGAACGAGCAGTACTTC

D: -
J: TRBJ2-7
size: few
V: TRBV6-2/TRBV6-3
CDR3: CASTLGDRHEQYF
DNA: TGTGCCAGCACGCTCGGAGACAGACACGAGCAGTACTTC

D: TRBD1
J: TRBJ1-4
size: few
V: TRBV12-3/TRBV12-4
CDR3: CASSPGQGREKLFF
DNA: TGTGCCAGCAGCCCCGGACAGGGTCGTGAAAAACTGTTTTTT

D: -
J: TRBJ2-2
size: -
V: TRBV2
CDR3: CASMWARTTGELFF
DNA: TGTGCCAGCATGTGGGCTAGGACCACCGGGGAGCTGTTTTTT

D: TRBD1
J: TRBJ2-1
size: few
V: TRBV30
CDR3: CAWRIRGTYNEQFF
DNA: TGTGCCTGGAGGATCAGGGGGACCTACAATGAGCAGTTCTTC

D: -
J: TRBJ2-5
size: -
V: TRBV6-2/TRBV6-3
CDR3: CASRLAKGVETQYF
DNA: TGTGCCAGCAGACTCGCCAAGGGTGTGGAGACCCAGTACTTC

D: -
J: TRBJ1-6
size: -
V: TRBV21-1
CDR3: CASSHRRLRNSPLHF
DNA: TGTGCCAGCAGCCATCGCAGGCTGAGAAATTCACCCCTCCACTTT

D: -
J: TRBJ2-7
size: -
V: TRBV4-3
CDR3: CASSQGTGFYEQYF
DNA: TGCGCCAGCAGCCAAGGTACAGGGTTCTACGAGCAGTACTTC

D: TRBD2
J: TRBJ2-1
size: -
V: TRBV5-1
CDR3: CASSLGGLSHNEQFF
DNA: TGCGCCAGCAGCTTGGGGGGACTATCCCACAATGAGCAGTTCTTC

D: TRBD1
J: TRBJ1-2
size: -
V: TRBV7-9
CDR3: CASSYRQGAGYTF
DNA: TGTGCCAGCAGCTATCGACAGGGGGCTGGCTACACCTTC

D: -
J: TRBJ1-2
size: few
V: TRBV29-1
CDR3: CSVELLTGFGYTF
DNA: TGCAGCGTTGAACTGTTAACGGGGTTTGGCTACACCTTC

D: TRBD1
J: TRBJ1-1
size: few
V: TRBV20-1
CDR3: CSAVDRGPKMNTEAFF
DNA: TGCAGTGCCGTGGACAGGGGGCCAAAAATGAACACTGAAGCTTTCTTT

D: -
J: TRBJ2-7
size: -
V: TRBV29-1
CDR3: CSVVPQGGYEQYF
DNA: TGCAGCGTTGTTCCGCAGGGGGGCTACGAGCAGTACTTC

D: -
J: TRBJ2-7
size: few
V: TRBV20-1
CDR3: CSATPVGGRGIRTYEQYF
DNA: TGCAGTGCTACGCCGGTTGGGGGGCGGGGCATACGGACCTACGAGCAGTACTTC

D: TRBD1
J: TRBJ1-1
size: -
V: TRBV30
CDR3: CAARRQGVTLNTEAFF
DNA: TGTGCCGCCCGTAGACAGGGAGTCACCCTGAACACTGAAGCTTTCTTT

D: -
J: TRBJ2-4
size: few
V: TRBV6-2/TRBV6-3
CDR3: CASTPAVGNIQYF
DNA: TGTGCCAGCACCCCGGCGGTGGGAAACATTCAGTACTTC

D: -
J: TRBJ2-1
size: -
V: TRBV2
CDR3: CASSYREQFF
DNA: TGTGCCAGCAGCTATAGGGAGCAGTTCTTC

D: TRBD1
J: TRBJ2-4
size: few
V: TRBV2
CDR3: CASRARDRGYGLTYF
DNA: TGTGCCAGCAGAGCCCGGGACAGGGGGTATGGACTGACTTACTTC

D: -
J: TRBJ2-3
size: few
V: TRBV12-3/TRBV12-4
CDR3: CASSFRHLGTDTQYF
DNA: TGTGCCAGCAGTTTTCGGCATCTCGGCACAGATACGCAGTATTTT

D: -
J: TRBJ1-4
size: few
V: TRBV5-1
CDR3: CASSLDPATNEKLFF
DNA: TGCGCCAGCAGCTTGGACCCAGCAACTAATGAAAAACTGTTTTTT

D: TRBD2
J: TRBJ2-6
size: -
V: TRBV24-1
CDR3: CATSDAGTSGTGANVLTF
DNA: TGTGCCACCAGTGATGCCGGGACTAGCGGAACTGGGGCCAACGTCCTGACTTTC

D: -
J: TRBJ2-7
size: -
V: TRBV30
CDR3: CAWSGLEQYF
DNA: TGTGCCTGGAGTGGGCTAGAGCAGTACTTC

D: TRBD2
J: TRBJ2-5
size: few
V: TRBV5-1
CDR3: CASSLVQRGAETQYF
DNA: TGCGCCAGCAGCTTGGTTCAGCGGGGGGCTGAGACCCAGTACTTC

D: -
J: TRBJ2-1
size: many
V: TRBV3-1
CDR3: CASSHWGREQFF
DNA: TGTGCCAGCAGCCATTGGGGGAGGGAGCAGTTCTTC

D: TRBD1
J: TRBJ1-1
size: -
V: TRBV4-1
CDR3: CASSLPGAGGTEAFF
DNA: TGCGCCAGCAGCCTCCCCGGGGCAGGGGGCACTGAAGCTTTCTTT

D: TRBD2
J: TRBJ2-3
size: few
V: TRBV7-9
CDR3: CASSLAGTSGSADTQYF
DNA: TGTGCCAGCAGCTTAGCGGGGACTAGCGGGAGTGCAGATACGCAGTATTTT

D: -
J: TRBJ2-7
size: few
V: TRBV2
CDR3: CASSVGTTYEQYF
DNA: TGTGCCAGCAGTGTGGGGACCACCTACGAGCAGTACTTC

D: TRBD2
J: TRBJ2-7
size: -
V: TRBV20-1
CDR3: CSARAPGLAPEQYF
DNA: TGCAGTGCTAGAGCACCGGGACTAGCCCCCGAGCAGTACTTC

D: -
J: TRBJ1-2
size: -
V: TRBV27
CDR3: CASSLSWVKSRGANYGYTF
DNA: TGTGCCAGCAGTTTAAGCTGGGTAAAGAGTAGGGGCGCTAACTATGGCTACACCTTC